Below, 31 T cell receptor beta chains from the same sample are listed, as sequenced in a study of blood T cell repertoires in COVID-19. TCRdb's copy holds only in-frame clones and misses some; the assay was immunoSEQ multiplex PCR. The sample consists of roughly 71,000 clones, around 90% of them appearing once. The sequencing input was peripheral blood. These receptor sequences come from a man aged 50 to 60 with acute or convalescent COVID-19.

The V call is TRBV7-8, the J call TRBJ1-1; no reliable D call. The V end lost 6 bases, the J end lost 8 bases, and 16 bases lay between the germline ends. This CDR3 region has 13 residues. Germline V gene data show CDR1 as SGHVS and CDR2 as FQNEAQ. CDR3 DNA sequence: TGTGCCAGCAGTTACGACAATGGGAGGGAAGCTTTCTTT. It yields the protein CASSYDNGREAFF. Full variable domain (missing parts from reference TRBV7-8 and TRBJ1-1): GAGVSQSPRYKVAKRGQDVALRCDPISGHVSLFWYQQALGQGPEFLTYFQNEAQLDKSGLPSDRFFAERPEGSVSTLKIQRTQQEDSAVYLCASSYDNGREAFFGQGTRLTVV.

The gene calls are TRBV28 and TRBJ2-1, with 8 bases lining up with TRBD2. The ends lost 7 bases at V and 7 bases at J; junction bases unmatched: 12. From germline, CDR1 is MDHEN and CDR2 SYDVKM. This CDR3 region has 15 residues. Written as DNA, the CDR3 is TGTGCCAGCACCCCTGCGAGACTAGCGAGGAATGAGCAGTTCTTC. Its protein product is CASTPARLARNEQFF.

The rearrangement joins TRBV12-3 or TRBV12-4 to TRBJ2-1; 12 nucleotides line up with TRBD2. This CDR3 is 13 amino acids long. Trimming took 7 bases from V and 9 from J; bases not matched to a gene: 4. This chain's CDR3 is CASTRLAGVEQFF. The CDR3 coding sequence is TGTGCCAGCACTCGACTAGCGGGGGTTGAGCAGTTCTTC.

The chain links TRBV11-2 to TRBJ2-7; 9 nucleotides match TRBD2. Germline trimming cut 3 bases from V and 4 bases from J; bases unmatched to any gene: 7. CDR3 length: 15 amino acids. Germline lookup yields CDR1 SGHAT and CDR2 FQNNGV. This CDR3 is CASSFGPGLAYEQYF. The CDR3 bases are TGTGCCAGCAGCTTTGGCCCGGGACTAGCTTACGAGCAGTACTTC.

This chain uses TRBV24-1 with TRBJ1-1; 9 bases match TRBD1. The V and J ends lost 9 bases and 7 bases, in that order; junction bases with no gene match: 5. The CDR3 extends over 12 amino acids. The V gene's germline CDR1 is KGHDR and CDR2 SFDVKD. CDR3 loop: CATRTGVGEAFF. As DNA, the CDR3 is TGTGCCACCCGGACAGGGGTCGGTGAAGCTTTCTTT.

The CDR3 loop reads CASSLGQLWSYGYTF. The CDR3 DNA is TGTGCCAGCAGCTTAGGACAGCTCTGGAGCTATGGCTACACCTTC. The V and J genes are TRBV7-2 and TRBJ1-2; D possibly corresponds to TRBD1 (5 bases). Trimming took off 1 base at V and 4 bases at J, with 13 bases between the two ends. From germline, CDR1 is SGHTA and CDR2 FQGNSA. CDR3 length: 15 residues. Together with reference TRBV7-2 and TRBJ1-2, the CDR3 gives the full variable domain: GAGVSQSPSNKVTEKGKDVELRCDPISGHTALYWYRQSLGQGLEFLIYFQGNSAPDKSGLPSDRFSAERTGGSVSTLTIQRTQQEDSAVYLCASSLGQLWSYGYTFGSGTRLTVV.

The chain couples TRBV6-5 to TRBJ1-5; a possible D gene is TRBD1 (6 bases). V was shortened by 8 bases and J by 2 bases, with 10 bases between the two germline ends. Germline CDR1 and CDR2: MNHEY and SVGAGI. There are 13 residues in the CDR3. CDR3 nucleotides: TGTGCCAGCGGGCCAGGGGGCAATCAGCCCCAGCATTTT. Amino acids: CASGPGGNQPQHF.

The chain recombines TRBV9 with TRBJ1-2; D is unclear. The length of the CDR3 is 15 residues. V lost 4 bases to trimming and J lost 4 bases, with 17 bases between them. The V gene's germline CDR1 is SGDLS and CDR2 YYNGEE. The CDR3 loop is CASSPGTGWGYGYTF. The DNA of the CDR3 is TGTGCCAGCAGCCCCGGCACGGGGTGGGGCTATGGCTACACCTTC. Full variable domain (remainder filled in from reference TRBV9 and TRBJ1-2): DSGVTQTPKHLITATGQRVTLRCSPRSGDLSVYWYQQSLDQGLQFLIQYYNGEERAKGNILERFSAQQFPDLHSELNLSSLELGDSALYFCASSPGTGWGYGYTFGSGTRLTVV.

The chain joins TRBV3-1 (or the pseudogene TRBV3-2) to TRBJ2-5; perhaps TRBD2 as D (6 bases). The germline V and J ends were trimmed by 5 bases and 5 bases, with 15 bases remaining between them. The CDR3 runs 14 residues. Germline CDR1 is LGHDT and CDR2 is YNNKEL (reference sequence). CDR3 sequence reads: CASSRSGFGETQYF. The CDR3 region has the DNA TGTGCCAGCAGCAGGAGCGGGTTCGGGGAGACCCAGTACTTC.

The V and J genes are TRBV5-1 and TRBJ1-1, with 8 bases aligning to TRBD1. CDR1 and CDR2 from the germline V gene are SGHRS and YFSETQ. V gave up 4 bases and J gave up 5 bases; unmatched junction bases: 4. This CDR3 region has 13 residues. CDR3 in amino acids: CASSKQGGTEAFF. In DNA, the CDR3 is TGCGCCAGCAGCAAACAGGGGGGGACTGAAGCTTTCTTT.

The chain couples TRBV28 to TRBJ2-7; D might be TRBD1 (6 bases). The germline V and J ends were trimmed by 8 bases and 0 bases, with 17 bases remaining between them. Germline assignment: CDR1 MDHEN and CDR2 SYDVKM. The CDR3 has 15 residues. The CDR3 DNA sequence: TGTGCCAGCCAATTTTTGGCAGGGGTCTCCTACGAGCAGTACTTC. Translating gives CASQFLAGVSYEQYF.

The rearrangement links TRBV3-1 (or the pseudogene TRBV3-2) to TRBJ2-7, with D maybe TRBD1 (6 bases). The V and J ends lost 0 bases and 1 base respectively, with 10 bases between them. This CDR3 has 15 residues. Germline-derived CDR1 and CDR2 are LGHDT and YNNKEL (reference sequence). The CDR3 DNA reads as TGTGCCAGCAGCCAAGACCGACAGGCTTCCTACGAGCAGTACTTC. This codes for CASSQDRQASYEQYF.

This chain links TRBV5-1 with TRBJ1-4; D is ambiguous. Germline CDR1 reads SGHRS; CDR2 reads YFSETQ. The CDR3 loop spans 14 amino acids. V gave up 4 bases and J gave up 0 bases, with 7 bases separating them. The CDR3 region has the DNA TGCGCCAGCAGCACGGGAACAACTAATGAAAAACTGTTTTTT. This sequence encodes CASSTGTTNEKLFF.

This chain links TRBV7-3 with TRBJ2-2, with TRBD2 matching over 14 bases. The CDR3 extends over 17 amino acids. Germline V gene data show CDR1 as SGHTA and CDR2 as FQGTGA. Trimming took 6 bases from V and 2 from J; bases not matched to a gene: 5. CDR3 amino acids: CASSGTSGGPNTGELFF. The CDR3 DNA follows: TGTGCCAGCAGTGGGACTAGCGGGGGCCCTAACACCGGGGAGCTGTTTTTT.

This clone was observed once. The CDR3 DNA sequence: TGTGCCACCAGTGATCCAGGGGACAGGCAGTTCTTC. Translating gives CATSDPGDRQFF. The V call is TRBV24-1, the J call TRBJ2-1, with 7 bases lining up with TRBD1. Germline loops: CDR1 KGHDR, CDR2 SFDVKD. Trimming at V came to 3 bases and at J to 12 bases, leaving 4 bases not matched to a gene. The CDR3 spans 12 residues.

The rearrangement uses TRBV11-2 and TRBJ2-5; D uncertain. V was cut by 1 base and J by 9 bases, with 12 bases left in between. Germline CDR1 and CDR2: SGHAT and FQNNGV. The CDR3 is made up of 13 amino acids. In nucleotides, the CDR3 is TGTGCCAGCAGCTTAGCGCCCTCCGGAGCCCAGTACTTC. It yields the protein CASSLAPSGAQYF.

The chain uses TRBV5-1 and TRBJ1-3; the D is unclear. Deletions cut 4 bases from V and 4 bases from J, with 9 bases between. This CDR3 is built from 13 residues. Germline V gives CDR1 SGHRS, CDR2 YFSETQ. CDR3 residues: CASSGGYGNTIYF. The CDR3 DNA is TGCGCCAGCAGCGGAGGGTACGGAAACACCATATATTTT.

The V gene is TRBV28, the J gene TRBJ1-1; D is perhaps TRBD1 (5 bases). CDR3 size: 17 residues. Germline assignment: CDR1 MDHEN and CDR2 SYDVKM. The ends were cut back, 2 bases at V and 6 bases at J, with 22 bases in the middle. CDR3 sequence: CASSLVPGAGLFPEAFF. CDR3 bases: TGTGCCAGCAGTTTAGTTCCTGGGGCAGGGCTGTTCCCTGAAGCTTTCTTT.

The V call is TRBV6-5, the J call TRBJ2-1, with 8 bases aligning to TRBD2. The trim removed 9 bases at V and 4 bases at J, leaving 5 bases unmatched. Germline loops: CDR1 MNHEY, CDR2 SVGAGI. This CDR3 has 13 amino acids. The CDR3 DNA sequence: TGTGCCAGTCGGGGGGGCCCGTACAATGAGCAGTTCTTC. This gives the protein CASRGGPYNEQFF.

This clone has just a few counts. The rearrangement uses TRBV7-8 and TRBJ1-2, with 8 bases that match TRBD1. V dropped 5 bases and J dropped 8; count of bases not matched to a gene: 10. Germline assignment: CDR1 SGHVS and CDR2 FQNEAQ. The CDR3 has 14 residues. The CDR3 loop reads CASSETAAGGGYTF. CDR3 bases: TGTGCCAGCAGCGAGACGGCGGCAGGGGGCGGCTACACCTTC.

The V and J genes are TRBV12-5 and TRBJ2-5; TRBD2 aligns across 11 bases. In germline, CDR1 is LGHNT, CDR2 FRNRAP. The CDR3 is 15 amino acids. V lost 7 bases, J lost 4 bases, and 8 bases stayed unmatched. CDR3 loop: CASARSGGARETQYF. DNA for the CDR3: TGTGCTAGTGCCCGTAGCGGGGGGGCGAGAGAGACCCAGTACTTC.

The chain joins TRBV13 to TRBJ2-7; a weak D match, TRBD2 (5 bases). Trimming shortened V by 4 bases and J by 1 base, and 14 bases separated the two germline ends. The CDR3 has 15 amino acids. Germline CDR1 and CDR2: PRHDT and FYEKMQ (reference sequence). The CDR3 spells CASSSLEWKSYEQYF. CDR3 nucleotides: TGTGCCAGCAGCTCACTAGAGTGGAAATCCTACGAGCAGTACTTC.

J is TRBJ2-3 and V is TRBV1; the table assigns TRBD1, which was not confirmed against the DNA. TRBV1 is flagged as a pseudogene. This CDR3 region has 18 residues. For the CDR3, the DNA is TGCACCAGCAGCCATAGGACAGAGCAAAAACAGAAGACAGATACGCAGTATTTT. Translated: CTSSHRTEQKQKTDTQYF.

V gene TRBV24-1 combines with J gene TRBJ2-3; 9 bases map to TRBD1. V was clipped by 0 bases and J by 1 base; unmatched bases: 4. The CDR3 contains 17 residues. Germline V gene lookup returns CDR1 KGHDR and CDR2 SFDVKD. The CDR3 loop is CATSDLRTGAGTDTQYF. The CDR3 region has the DNA TGTGCCACCAGTGATTTGCGGACAGGGGCGGGCACAGATACGCAGTATTTT.

The rearrangement uses TRBV5-4 and TRBJ2-1, with D tentatively TRBD2 (5 bases). Germline-derived CDR1 and CDR2 are SGHNT and YYREEE (reference sequence). This CDR3 is 15 amino acids long. Deletions cut 0 bases from V and 3 bases from J, with 10 bases between. DNA for the CDR3: TGTGCCAGCAGCTTGGAGGAGGACGGCTACAATGAGCAGTTCTTC. Translated, it gives CASSLEEDGYNEQFF.

V usage is TRBV10-3 and J usage is TRBJ1-2, with D possibly being TRBD1 (5 bases). Trimming removed 6 bases from V and 2 bases from J, with 10 bases in between. Germline assignment: CDR1 ENHRY and CDR2 SYGVKD. This CDR3 is 13 amino acids long. CDR3 nucleotide sequence: TGTGCCATCAGCCAGACAGACAACTATGGCTACACCTTC. This codes for CAISQTDNYGYTF.

This sequence joins TRBV6-5 and TRBJ1-1; D possibly corresponds to TRBD1 (5 bases). This CDR3 comprises 12 residues. The V and J ends lost 2 bases and 5 bases respectively, with 6 bases between them. CDR1 and CDR2 from the germline V gene are MNHEY and SVGAGI. The CDR3 reads CASSYGTTEAFF. CDR3 nucleotides: TGTGCCAGCAGTTACGGGACTACTGAAGCTTTCTTT.

The rearrangement joins TRBV7-2 to TRBJ2-7; TRBD1 matches at 7 bases. The CDR3 has 14 amino acids. The V and J ends lost 0 bases and 3 bases, in that order; junction bases with no gene match: 2. CDR1 is SGHTA, CDR2 FQGNSA, per germline. CDR3 in amino acids: CASSLAAGGYEQYF. The CDR3 DNA follows: TGTGCCAGCAGCTTAGCGGCAGGGGGCTACGAGCAGTACTTC.

V gene TRBV3-1 (or the pseudogene TRBV3-2) combines with J gene TRBJ1-6, with a weak D call TRBD1 (6 bases). The CDR3 spans 14 residues. Between the trimmed V and J ends, which lost 2 bases and 11 bases, there was a span of 13 bases. Germline V gene sequence: CDR1 LGHDT, CDR2 YNNKEL (reference sequence). CDR3 DNA sequence: TGTGCCAGCAGCCAATCGGGGGGCGGTCCACCCCTCCACTTT. It is translated as CASSQSGGGPPLHF.

This clone was picked up one time. This sample also contains other DNA sequences that code for the same CDR3. This chain links TRBV5-1 with TRBJ2-7; 10 nucleotides line up with TRBD1. Germline CDR1 SGHRS, CDR2 YFSETQ. With V trimmed by 0 bases and J by 2 bases, 2 bases remained unmatched. The CDR3 extends over 15 amino acids. CDR3 amino acids: CASSLAGTGAYEQYF. DNA for the CDR3: TGCGCCAGCAGCTTGGCTGGGACAGGGGCCTACGAGCAGTACTTC.

The chain is built from TRBV3-1 (or the pseudogene TRBV3-2) and TRBJ1-3, with 12 bases identical to TRBD1. This CDR3 contains 14 residues. Trimming removed 4 bases from V and 9 bases from J; junction bases left unmatched: 4. Germline CDR1 is LGHDT and CDR2 is YNNKEL (reference sequence). CDR3 in amino acids: CASSPGTGGITIYF. The CDR3 coding sequence is TGTGCCAGCAGCCCTGGGACAGGGGGCATCACCATATATTTT.